A single sample is the source of the 23 T cell receptor beta chains below, sequenced in a study of blood T cells in healthy people across ages. With a J-beta primer mix and a sample-barcoded 5' primer, a second PCR ran roughly 6 to 11 cycles. In TCRdb, the 5' RACE reads were re-called with MiXCR into one record per CDR3 protein. There are around 1.5 million distinct CDR3 sequences in the sample; 45% to 70% occur only once, and over 5.5% lies in the top ten. Sequences were obtained from blood. The receptors derive from a man aged 18 to 30 in good health.

The count of this clonotype is one. CDR3 in amino acids: CASSQSWTGASEQFF. The CDR3 DNA follows: TGTGCCAGCAGCCAGTCCTGGACAGGGGCTAGTGAGCAGTTCTTC. The chain joins TRBV3-1 to TRBJ2-1; 9 bases align to TRBD1. The germline V gene has CDR1 LGHDT and CDR2 YNNKEL (reference sequence). J was trimmed by 9 bases and V by 3 bases; bases with no gene match: 9. CDR3 length equals 15 residues.

This chain uses TRBV5-1 with TRBJ2-1; D gene unclear. Deletions cut 0 bases from V and 14 bases from J, with 9 bases between. CDR1 is SGHRS, CDR2 YFSETQ, per germline. The CDR3 sequence is 11 residues long. CDR3 in DNA: TGCGCCAGCAGCTTGGGCTTGAGGAAGTTCTTC. The encoded protein is CASSLGLRKFF. The whole variable domain, filled in from reference TRBV5-1 and TRBJ2-1, reads KAGVTQTPRYLIKTRGQQVTLSCSPISGHRSVSWYQQTPGQGLQFLFEYFSETQRNKGNFPGRFSGRQFSNSRSEMNVSTLELGDSALYLCASSLGLRKFFGPGTRLTVL.

The J gene is TRBJ2-2, the V gene TRBV6-5; D may be TRBD2 (5 bases). The germline gives CDR1 MNHEY, CDR2 SVGAGI. V lost 5 bases, J lost 5 bases, and 12 bases lay in between. This CDR3 region has 14 residues. CDR3: CASSGGGPTGELFF. CDR3 in DNA: TGTGCCAGCAGTGGAGGAGGCCCGACCGGGGAGCTGTTTTTT.

The genes are TRBV6-5 and TRBJ1-4; no clear D. Germline CDR1 MNHEY, CDR2 SVGAGI. The V end was cut by 2 bases, the J end by 14 bases, with 9 bases between. The CDR3 is 11 residues long. For the CDR3, the DNA is TGTGCCAGCAGTTACGCCGATAGGCTGTTTTTT. Protein product: CASSYADRLFF.

The chain uses TRBV29-1 and TRBJ2-7; D is undetermined. V gave up 6 bases and J gave up 6 bases, with 12 bases separating them. CDR1 is SQVTM, CDR2 ANQGSEA, per germline. The CDR3 is made up of 11 amino acids. Here the CDR3 reads CSVLDHSEQYF. CDR3 bases: TGCAGCGTCCTTGACCACTCCGAGCAGTACTTC.

This clonotype was counted between two and nine times. V and J are TRBV4-2 and TRBJ2-5, with D unclear. Germline loops: CDR1 LGHNA, CDR2 YNFKEQ. The CDR3 is 12 amino acids. With 0 bases removed from V and 6 bases from J, the gap between germline ends came to 5 bases. The CDR3 sequence: CASSQDEQTQYF. DNA for the CDR3: TGTGCCAGCAGCCAAGATGAACAGACCCAGTACTTC.

The chain is built from TRBV11-2 and TRBJ1-3; D call uncertain. The CDR3 runs to 14 residues. V lost 1 base and J lost 4, with 8 bases in between. Germline CDR1 and CDR2: SGHAT and FQNNGV. The CDR3 nucleotides read TGTGCCAGCAGCTTAGCCGGGTACGGAAACACCATATATTTT. Translated: CASSLAGYGNTIYF.

This chain connects TRBV20-1 to TRBJ1-1; D ambiguous. Germline assignment: CDR1 DFQATT and CDR2 SNEGSKA (reference sequence). CDR3 size: 15 residues. V lost 2 bases to trimming and J lost 2 bases, with 15 bases between them. CDR3 DNA sequence: TGCAGTGCTAGAAAGTATGGCCAGAAAAACACTGAAGCTTTCTTT. Residues: CSARKYGQKNTEAFF.

This clonotype was counted between two and nine times. The chain recombines TRBV28 with TRBJ2-1, with D possibly being TRBD2 (5 bases). Germline V gives CDR1 MDHEN, CDR2 SYDVKM. Trimming took off 5 bases at V and 9 bases at J, with 11 bases between the two ends. The CDR3 length is 12 residues. CDR3 coding DNA: TGTGCCAGCAGTCCCGGGGTTAGTGAGCAGTTCTTC. Amino acids: CASSPGVSEQFF. The whole variable domain, filled in from reference TRBV28 and TRBJ2-1, reads DVKVTQSSRYLVKRTGEKVFLECVQDMDHENMFWYRQDPGLGLRLIYFSYDVKMKEKGDIPEGYSVSREKKERFSLILESASTNQTSMYLCASSPGVSEQFFGPGTRLTVL.

V and J are TRBV6-5 and TRBJ1-4, with D possibly TRBD1 on 5 matching bases. The CDR3 contains 14 residues. The germline gives CDR1 MNHEY, CDR2 SVGAGI. Trimming cost V 4 bases and J 4 bases, with 10 bases left between them. CDR3 protein: CASSSGAHNEKLFF. The CDR3 DNA sequence: TGTGCCAGCAGTTCTGGGGCGCATAATGAAAAACTGTTTTTT.

This chain uses TRBV28 with TRBJ2-4, with TRBD2 matching over 10 bases. The CDR3 is 19 amino acids. The V gene's germline CDR1 is MDHEN and CDR2 SYDVKM. J gave up 6 bases and V 6 bases, and 20 bases lay outside the gene matches. The CDR3 DNA reads as TGTGCCAGCAGCCCCCTCCCGGGACTAGCGCTTCTCGCCCGAAACATTCAGTACTTC. This sequence encodes CASSPLPGLALLARNIQYF.

This clonotype was found a few times. This chain connects TRBV6-1 to TRBJ2-7, with D possibly TRBD1 on 6 matching bases. This CDR3 comprises 15 residues. Deletions cut 3 bases from V and 0 bases from J, with 12 bases between. Looked up from germline, CDR1 is MNHNS and CDR2 is SASEGT. The CDR3 coding sequence is TGTGCCAGCAGTGATAGAGTGGACAGCTCCTACGAGCAGTACTTC. The encoded protein is CASSDRVDSSYEQYF.

The sample holds a few counts of this clonotype. The chain employs TRBV25-1 and TRBJ2-3; D call uncertain. Germline V gives CDR1 MGHDK, CDR2 SYGVNS. The V end lost 3 bases, the J end lost 0 bases, and 10 bases lay between the germline ends. This CDR3 spans 15 amino acids. CDR3 DNA sequence: TGTGCCAGCAGTGACCCCCTGGCTAGCACAGATACGCAGTATTTT. Residues: CASSDPLASTDTQYF.

The chain employs TRBV12-5 and TRBJ2-7; D uncertain. This CDR3 region has 14 residues. V lost 6 bases, J lost 1 base, and 13 bases lay in between. Germline CDR1 is LGHNT and CDR2 is FRNRAP. The DNA of the CDR3 is TGTGCTAGTGGGACCGGGTCCCTTTCCTACGAGCAGTACTTC. Amino acids: CASGTGSLSYEQYF.

The sample holds many counts of this clonotype. The chain uses TRBV27 and TRBJ2-7; D may be TRBD1 or TRBD2 (5 bases each). Germline CDR1 MNHEY, CDR2 SMNVEV (reference sequence). CDR3 length: 14 amino acids. Trimming removed 6 bases from V and 2 bases from J, with 14 bases in between. This CDR3 is CASSFRDGTYEQYF. Here the CDR3 DNA reads TGTGCCAGCAGCTTCCGGGACGGGACCTACGAGCAGTACTTC.

The genes are TRBV28 and TRBJ1-2, with a weak D call TRBD1 (6 bases). V was clipped by 5 bases and J by 4 bases, with 17 bases between them. CDR1 MDHEN and CDR2 SYDVKM come from the germline V gene. The CDR3 is 15 residues long. CDR3 in DNA: TGTGCCAGCAGTGCACCGTCCGGACAGTTCTATGGCTACACCTTC. It yields the protein CASSAPSGQFYGYTF.

V is TRBV29-1 and J is TRBJ1-2; TRBD1 matches at 8 bases. The CDR3 is 15 residues long. V shed 2 bases, J shed 3 bases, and the junction held 8 bases outside the gene matches. Germline-derived CDR1 and CDR2 are SQVTM and ANQGSEA. Here the CDR3 reads CSVESGRGLDYGYTF. The CDR3 nucleotides are TGCAGCGTTGAATCGGGCAGGGGGCTAGACTATGGCTACACCTTC. The variable domain in full, with the rest retrieved from reference TRBV29-1 and TRBJ1-2, is SAVISQKPSRDICQRGTSLTIQCQVDSQVTMMFWYRQQPGQSLTLIATANQGSEATYESGFVIDKFPISRPNLTFSTLTVSNMSPEDSSIYLCSVESGRGLDYGYTFGSGTRLTVV.

The chain combines TRBV12-5 with TRBJ2-7; D gene unclear. Germline assignment: CDR1 LGHNT and CDR2 FRNRAP. CDR3 length: 14 residues. Trimming took off 7 bases at V and 3 bases at J, with 16 bases between the two ends. CDR3 protein: CASAPTRLDYEQYF. CDR3 in DNA: TGTGCTAGTGCCCCGACGCGGCTTGACTACGAGCAGTACTTC.

The genes are TRBV20-1 and TRBJ1-5, with D hard to call. Germline-derived CDR1 and CDR2 are DFQATT and SNEGSKA (reference sequence). The CDR3 consists of 12 residues. Trimming stripped 3 bases from V and 4 bases from J, with 7 bases between. The CDR3 region is CSARKANQPQHF. In DNA form, the CDR3 reads TGCAGTGCTAGGAAGGCAAATCAGCCCCAGCATTTT.

The chain recombines TRBV4-1 with TRBJ1-6; 7 bases line up with TRBD1. The CDR3 extends over 15 amino acids. From germline, CDR1 is MGHRA and CDR2 YSYEKL. Trimming cost V 4 bases and J 7 bases; bases outside gene matches: 7. The CDR3 DNA is TGCGCCAGCAGCCTAGAGACAGGGAAGAATTCACCCCTCCACTTT. Translated: CASSLETGKNSPLHF.

This rearrangement joins TRBV2 to TRBJ2-4; D might be TRBD2 (5 bases). TRBJ2-7 explains the end of the DNA better; the J call may be wrong. The CDR3 has 15 residues. Germline-derived CDR1 and CDR2 are SNHLY and FYNNEI. Here the CDR3 DNA reads TGTGCCAGCAGTGACCCCCCGGGGTTAGGCTACGAGCAGTACTTC. Translated, it gives CASSDPPGLGYEQYF.

This clonotype was seen once. The V call is TRBV29-1, the J call TRBJ2-7; D uncertain. V dropped 0 bases and J dropped 6 bases, with 15 bases sitting between them. The CDR3 is 14 amino acids. Germline loops: CDR1 SQVTM, CDR2 ANQGSEA. CDR3 DNA sequence: TGCAGCGTTGAAGAGCGCCAGTCTGTGGGCGAGCAGTACTTC. Its protein product is CSVEERQSVGEQYF.

The V gene is TRBV6-1, the J gene TRBJ1-2, with a possible D match to TRBD1 (5 bases). This CDR3 has 14 residues. Trimming removed 2 bases at V and 2 bases at J, with 9 bases between. In germline, CDR1 is MNHNS, CDR2 SASEGT. The CDR3 DNA follows: TGTGCCAGCAGTGAACTATGGGGGAACTATGGCTACACCTTC. Amino acid sequence: CASSELWGNYGYTF.